The rows below give T cell receptor beta chains drawn from one sample of a study of CD8 T cells in Susac syndrome. MiXCR, applied by TCRdb to the immunoSEQ multiplex PCR reads, yields one record per CDR3 protein. The repertoire includes approximately 170,000 distinct CDR3 sequences, approximately 90% of them detected once, and roughly 0.08% sits in the top ten. Sequences were obtained from CD4+ T cells from PBMCs. These receptors came from a human donor in good health. Each CDR3 is given with its conserved first and last residue. A D gene is named only where the DNA matches it firmly. Size is stated for part of the rows, as once, few or many counts, or as a class when the clone is expanded.

J	V	size	D	DNA	CDR3
TRBJ1-5	TRBV2	.	TRBD1	TGTGCCAGCAGAGAGGGACAGGGTTATGGGCCCCAGCATTTT	CASREGQGYGPQHF
TRBJ1-3	TRBV28	.	.	TGTGCCAGCAGTTCGGGACAACTCTCTGGAAACACCATATATTTT	CASSSGQLSGNTIYF
TRBJ1-5	TRBV5-1	.	TRBD1	TGCGCCAGCAGCCGGACAGGGGGCCAGCCCCAGCATTTT	CASSRTGGQPQHF
TRBJ2-5	TRBV7-7	.	.	TGTGCCAGCAGCTTAGAATCGCAGGGGGGCCTGTACTTC	CASSLESQGGLYF
TRBJ1-5	TRBV5-1	few	TRBD1	TGCGCCAGCAGCTTGTGGGCAGGGGGAAATCAGCCCCAGCATTTT	CASSLWAGGNQPQHF
TRBJ1-1	TRBV7-9	.	.	TGTGCCAGCAGCTTAGGGCAGCTGAACACTGAAGCTTTCTTT	CASSLGQLNTEAFF
TRBJ2-1	TRBV10-1	.	TRBD2	TGCGCCAGCAGTGACGGGAGGCCCAATGAGCAGTTCTTC	CASSDGRPNEQFF
TRBJ1-1	TRBV6-5	.	TRBD1	TGTGCCAGCAGTAACGGACAGGGGGCCACTGAAGCTTTCTTT	CASSNGQGATEAFF
TRBJ2-1	TRBV5-6	.	TRBD2	TGTGCCAGCAGCTTCGCCCCTAGCGGGGGGGGCGCAAATGAGCAGTTCTTC	CASSFAPSGGGANEQFF
TRBJ1-1	TRBV7-9	.	.	TGTGCCAGCAGCCCGGCCTTCTTT	CASSPAFF
TRBJ1-2	TRBV20-1	.	.	TGCAGTGCTAATTCGCAGGGAGCCAACTATGGCTACACCTTC	CSANSQGANYGYTF
TRBJ2-7	TRBV28	.	TRBD2	TGTGCCAGCAGTTCCCAAACTAGCGGCCACTCCTACGAGCAGTACTTC	CASSSQTSGHSYEQYF
TRBJ1-1	TRBV28	.	.	TGTGCCAGCAGTGGGGACACCGGGGGAGGGAACACTGAAGCTTTCTTT	CASSGDTGGGNTEAFF
TRBJ2-6	TRBV6-5	.	.	TGTGCCAGCAGTTATGTGGGGGCGGGTGGGGCCAACGTCCTGACTTTC	CASSYVGAGGANVLTF
TRBJ2-1	TRBV2	once	TRBD2	TGTGCCAGCAGTCGAGCGGGAGGAATTGAGCAGTTCTTC	CASSRAGGIEQFF
TRBJ2-1	TRBV7-6	.	TRBD2	TGTGCCAGCAGCTTGACTAGCGGGATAGGTGACAATGAGCAGTTCTTC	CASSLTSGIGDNEQFF
TRBJ1-6	TRBV2	.	.	TGTGCCAGCAGTCTCCGGACAGCTGCGAATAATTCACCCCTCCACTTT	CASSLRTAANNSPLHF
TRBJ1-1	TRBV7-2	.	TRBD1	TGTGCCAGCAGCTTTGGGACAGCGAGGGACACTGAAGCTTTCTTT	CASSFGTARDTEAFF
TRBJ2-7	TRBV28	.	TRBD1	TGTGCCAGCAGTTTGGGGACAGGCTCATTCGAGCAGTACTTC	CASSLGTGSFEQYF
TRBJ2-1	TRBV28	.	.	TGTGCCAGCAGTTTATCTAGTGGGGCGCGGAATGCAGCTGAGCAGTTCTTC	CASSLSSGARNAAEQFF
TRBJ2-7	TRBV7-2	.	.	TGTGCCAGCAGCCGGGACGGAACCTACGAGCAGTACTTC	CASSRDGTYEQYF
TRBJ2-1	TRBV20-1	.	TRBD1	TGCAGTGCTACGGACAGGGGCTACAATGAGCAGTTCTTC	CSATDRGYNEQFF
TRBJ1-4	TRBV28	.	.	TGTGCCAGCAGTTTATGGGGGGAAAAACTGTTTTTT	CASSLWGEKLFF
TRBJ2-7	TRBV7-9	.	TRBD2	TGTGCCAGCAGATCCCTAGCGGGACCCCTCTCCTACGAGCAGTACTTC	CASRSLAGPLSYEQYF
TRBJ1-6	TRBV9	.	.	TGTGCCAGCAGCGTAGACAATTCACCCCTCCACTTT	CASSVDNSPLHF
TRBJ1-2	TRBV20-1	.	.	TGCAGTGCTAGCCGGGACTCGGGCTATGGCTACACCTTC	CSASRDSGYGYTF
TRBJ2-7	TRBV7-2	.	TRBD1	TGTGCCAGCAGCTTCCTAGCCGGGACAGGGCCCACCTACGAGCAGTACTTC	CASSFLAGTGPTYEQYF
TRBJ1-1	TRBV20-1	.	.	TGCAGTGCAACCGACAGAGCAAACACTGAAGCTTTCTTT	CSATDRANTEAFF
TRBJ2-2	TRBV20-1	.	.	TGCAGTGCTAGGCGGACCTCGAACACCGGGGAGCTGTTTTTT	CSARRTSNTGELFF
TRBJ2-3	TRBV5-4	.	.	TGTGCCAGCAGCTTGGCGGTCGATGGAGGCACAGATACGCAGTATTTT	CASSLAVDGGTDTQYF
TRBJ2-3	TRBV6-6	.	.	TGTGCCAGCAGTTACACCCTAGAAGTAGATACGCAGTATTTT	CASSYTLEVDTQYF
TRBJ2-7	TRBV3-1	.	.	TGTGCCAGCAGCCTCGACGGCCCCTACGAGCAGTACTTC	CASSLDGPYEQYF
TRBJ2-7	TRBV7-9	.	TRBD1	TGTGCCAGCAGCTCGTGGACAGGGCGAGCCTACGAGCAGTACTTC	CASSSWTGRAYEQYF
TRBJ1-2	TRBV12-3/TRBV12-4	once	.	TGTGCCAGCACCCCTCCGAGACCAGGAATCTACACCTTC	CASTPPRPGIYTF
TRBJ1-2	TRBV12-3/TRBV12-4	.	.	TGTGCCAGCAGTTTCGGACAGAACTATGGCTACACCTTC	CASSFGQNYGYTF
TRBJ2-3	TRBV5-1	.	.	TGCGCCAGCAGCCCGGGGCCGAGAACTAGCACAGATACGCAGTATTTT	CASSPGPRTSTDTQYF
TRBJ2-3	TRBV20-1	few	TRBD1	TGCAGTGCTAGAATACAGGGGGCCGAAGATACGCAGTATTTT	CSARIQGAEDTQYF